The 20 T cell receptor beta chains below all came from one sample that was sequenced in a study of shared clonotypes between healthy human individuals. TCRdb keeps only in-frame clones here, not all; method: immunoSEQ multiplex PCR. Here the sample spans about 1.4 million clones, roughly 96% being singletons. Sequenced: naive CD4+ T cells sorted from blood. This sample's subset: CD45RA+ positively selected. Source of these receptors: a man aged 25-40 years in good health.

This chain uses TRBV6-5 with TRBJ2-1; TRBD2 matches 11 bases. Per the germline V gene, CDR1 is MNHEY and CDR2 is SVGAGI. This CDR3 contains 15 residues. V shed 7 bases, J shed 6 bases, and the junction held 8 bases outside the gene matches. In DNA, the CDR3 is TGTGCCAGCAACCAACTAGCGGGAGCCGGCAATGAGCAGTTCTTC. Translating gives CASNQLAGAGNEQFF.

This clone was counted a single time. V is TRBV7-3 and J is TRBJ2-3; D gene unclear. V shed 2 bases and J shed 6 bases, with 9 bases lying between them. The CDR3 is 13 residues long. Germline-derived CDR1 and CDR2 are SGHTA and FQGTGA. The CDR3 DNA follows: TGTGCCAGCAGCTTATGGGCTTCGGATACGCAGTATTTT. Amino acid sequence: CASSLWASDTQYF.

This clone was seen only a few times. The J gene is TRBJ1-2, the V gene TRBV29-1; 11 bases are a match to TRBD1. With V trimmed by 7 bases and J by 4 bases, 5 bases remained unmatched. This CDR3 is built from 13 residues. Germline lookup yields CDR1 SQVTM and CDR2 ANQGSEA. CDR3 nucleotide sequence: TGCAGCGGGTGGACAGGGGGCGGCTATGGCTACACCTTC. Translation: CSGWTGGGYGYTF.

The chain joins TRBV5-5 to TRBJ2-1; 9 bases are a match to TRBD2. J was trimmed by 3 bases and V by 7 bases; bases with no gene match: 2. CDR1 and CDR2 from the germline V gene are SGHKS and YYEKEE (reference sequence). CDR3 size: 13 residues. CDR3 coding DNA: TGTGCCAGCTGTAGCGGGAGCTACAATGAGCAGTTCTTC. Its translation is CASCSGSYNEQFF.

This chain connects TRBV5-1 to TRBJ2-7; D unresolved. The CDR3 spans 14 residues. Trimming removed 2 bases at V and 0 bases at J, with 9 bases between. From germline, CDR1 is SGHRS and CDR2 YFSETQ. CDR3 protein: CASSLRPDSYEQYF. The DNA for the CDR3 is TGCGCCAGCAGCTTAAGGCCCGACTCCTACGAGCAGTACTTC.

The rearrangement uses TRBV5-1 and TRBJ2-3; no clear D. This CDR3 comprises 14 residues. Per the germline V gene, CDR1 is SGHRS and CDR2 is YFSETQ. Trimming took off 1 base at V and 3 bases at J, with 9 bases between the two ends. The CDR3 region is CASSLRVGTDTQYF. In nucleotides, the CDR3 is TGCGCCAGCAGCTTGCGGGTCGGGACAGATACGCAGTATTTT.

The chain employs TRBV5-1 and TRBJ2-5, with no clear D. This CDR3 contains 14 residues. V dropped 1 base and J dropped 5 bases, with 12 bases sitting between them. Germline V lookup: CDR1 SGHRS, CDR2 YFSETQ. The CDR3 DNA sequence: TGCGCCAGCAGCTTGCTCCCTGTGAAGGAGACCCAGTACTTC. This translates into CASSLLPVKETQYF.

The chain combines TRBV19 with TRBJ2-6, with TRBD1 matching over 8 bases. V lost 4 bases to trimming and J lost 4 bases; unmatched junction nucleotides: 3. Germline CDR1 is LNHDA and CDR2 is SQIVND (reference sequence). This CDR3 has 15 residues. The CDR3 DNA reads as TGTGCCAGTAGTAACCGGGACAGGGGGGCCAACGTCCTGACTTTC. Protein product: CASSNRDRGANVLTF. The full variable domain, rest sourced from reference TRBV19 and TRBJ2-6, is DGGITQSPKYLFRKEGQNVTLSCEQNLNHDAMYWYRQDPGQGLRLIYYSQIVNDFQKGDIAEGYSVSREKKESFPLTVTSAQKNPTAFYLCASSNRDRGANVLTFGAGSRLTVL.

J is TRBJ2-7 and V is TRBV9, with 7 bases aligning to TRBD1. V shed 0 bases, J shed 6 bases, and the junction held 3 bases outside the gene matches. The CDR3 extends over 13 amino acids. Germline assignment: CDR1 SGDLS and CDR2 YYNGEE. The CDR3: CASSVVPGGEQYF. The DNA for the CDR3 is TGTGCCAGCAGCGTAGTCCCAGGGGGCGAGCAGTACTTC.

In this sample, this clone turned up once. The chain couples TRBV5-1 to TRBJ2-3; TRBD2 matches at 14 bases. Trimming removed 2 bases from V and 4 bases from J; junction bases left unmatched: 6. Germline V gene lookup returns CDR1 SGHRS and CDR2 YFSETQ. This CDR3 region has 17 residues. CDR3 nucleotide sequence: TGCGCCAGCAGCTTCGGACTAGCGGGAGGTTCCCCAGATACGCAGTATTTT. Protein: CASSFGLAGGSPDTQYF.

The chain couples TRBV9 to TRBJ2-7; 7 nucleotides agree with TRBD2. The CDR3 has 13 amino acids. Germline assignment: CDR1 SGDLS and CDR2 YYNGEE. J lost 2 bases, V lost 4 bases, and 3 bases had no gene match. The CDR3 DNA follows: TGTGCCAGCAGCAGCGGGGTTCCCTACGAGCAGTACTTC. This gives the protein CASSSGVPYEQYF.

The chain has TRBV5-1 and TRBJ1-1; the D is unclear. Germline V gene data show CDR1 as SGHRS and CDR2 as YFSETQ. With 6 bases removed from V and 2 bases from J, the gap between germline ends came to 14 bases. This CDR3 region has 14 residues. The CDR3 loop is CASTGPQFNTEAFF. DNA of the CDR3: TGCGCCAGCACCGGCCCGCAGTTTAACACTGAAGCTTTCTTT.

This clone occurred once. CDR3 sequence reads: CASRQRFTDTQYF. CDR3 coding DNA: TGTGCCAGCAGACAACGATTCACAGATACGCAGTATTTT. The chain is built from TRBV7-8 and TRBJ2-3, with D unclear. The CDR3 consists of 13 residues. Trimming stripped 6 bases from V and 2 bases from J, with 9 bases between. Germline V CDR1 and CDR2: SGHVS, FQNEAQ.

V usage is TRBV20-1 and J usage is TRBJ2-1, with D uncertain. V was shortened by 0 bases and J by 13 bases, with 10 bases between the two germline ends. This CDR3 is 11 amino acids long. From germline, CDR1 is DFQATT and CDR2 SNEGSKA (reference sequence). The CDR3 region is CSARDTANQFF. Here the CDR3 DNA reads TGCAGTGCTAGAGATACGGCTAATCAGTTCTTC.

J is TRBJ2-7 and V is TRBV18, with TRBD2 matching over 8 bases. The length of the CDR3 is 16 residues. V lost 5 bases, J lost 4 bases, and 13 bases stayed unmatched. Germline lookup yields CDR1 KGHSH and CDR2 LQKENI. In DNA form, the CDR3 reads TGTGCCAGCTCAAGTCGACTAGCGCAATGGTCTTACGAGCAGTACTTC. Its translation: CASSSRLAQWSYEQYF.

The chain joins TRBV5-5 to TRBJ2-1, with D possibly matching TRBD2 (8 bases). The CDR3 runs 20 residues. Germline V gives CDR1 SGHKS, CDR2 YYEKEE (reference sequence). Trimming removed 2 bases at V and 0 bases at J, with 24 bases between. The CDR3 loop is CASSFKPGLGGLSSYNEQFF. The CDR3 region has the DNA TGTGCCAGCAGCTTTAAGCCGGGACTAGGGGGCCTGAGCTCCTACAATGAGCAGTTCTTC. Looking up the rest from reference TRBV5-5 and TRBJ2-1 gives the full variable domain: DAGVTQSPTHLIKTRGQQVTLRCSPISGHKSVSWYQQVLGQGPQFIFQYYEKEERGRGNFPDRFSARQFPNYSSELNVNALLLGDSALYLCASSFKPGLGGLSSYNEQFFGPGTRLTVL.

This clone was seen only a few times. The gene calls are TRBV7-8 and TRBJ2-4; 7 nucleotides line up with TRBD2. From germline, CDR1 is SGHVS and CDR2 FQNEAQ. V dropped 7 bases and J dropped 8; count of bases not matched to a gene: 14. This CDR3 comprises 15 residues. CDR3 amino acids: CASTPLGGRGDIQYF. DNA of the CDR3: TGTGCCAGCACCCCCCTGGGAGGGCGCGGGGACATTCAGTACTTC. The full variable domain, its missing parts supplied by reference TRBV7-8 and TRBJ2-4, is GAGVSQSPRYKVAKRGQDVALRCDPISGHVSLFWYQQALGQGPEFLTYFQNEAQLDKSGLPSDRFFAERPEGSVSTLKIQRTQQEDSAVYLCASTPLGGRGDIQYFGAGTRLSVL.

This sequence joins TRBV4-2 and TRBJ2-1; D call uncertain. V lost 0 bases and J 4 bases, leaving 13 bases between the germline ends. There are 16 residues in the CDR3. Germline V lookup: CDR1 LGHNA, CDR2 YNFKEQ. The CDR3 loop reads CASSQDLGGTYNEQFF. The CDR3 nucleotides are TGTGCCAGCAGCCAAGATCTGGGCGGAACGTACAATGAGCAGTTCTTC.

J is TRBJ2-1 and V is TRBV9; TRBD2 is a possible D gene (6 bases). Trimming left V 0 bases short and J 2 bases short, with 12 bases between. The germline V gene has CDR1 SGDLS and CDR2 YYNGEE. The CDR3 consists of 16 residues. The CDR3 loop is CASSVEVGGAYNEQFF. CDR3 nucleotides: TGTGCCAGCAGCGTAGAAGTTGGCGGGGCCTACAATGAGCAGTTCTTC.

V usage is TRBV7-9 and J usage is TRBJ1-1; D call uncertain. Germline CDR1 SEHNR, CDR2 FQNEAQ (reference sequence). The CDR3 runs 16 residues. Deletions cut 4 bases from V and 1 base from J, with 16 bases between. This chain's CDR3 is CASSYTDGRGNTEAFF. CDR3 in DNA: TGTGCCAGCAGCTATACGGACGGCCGGGGGAACACTGAAGCTTTCTTT.